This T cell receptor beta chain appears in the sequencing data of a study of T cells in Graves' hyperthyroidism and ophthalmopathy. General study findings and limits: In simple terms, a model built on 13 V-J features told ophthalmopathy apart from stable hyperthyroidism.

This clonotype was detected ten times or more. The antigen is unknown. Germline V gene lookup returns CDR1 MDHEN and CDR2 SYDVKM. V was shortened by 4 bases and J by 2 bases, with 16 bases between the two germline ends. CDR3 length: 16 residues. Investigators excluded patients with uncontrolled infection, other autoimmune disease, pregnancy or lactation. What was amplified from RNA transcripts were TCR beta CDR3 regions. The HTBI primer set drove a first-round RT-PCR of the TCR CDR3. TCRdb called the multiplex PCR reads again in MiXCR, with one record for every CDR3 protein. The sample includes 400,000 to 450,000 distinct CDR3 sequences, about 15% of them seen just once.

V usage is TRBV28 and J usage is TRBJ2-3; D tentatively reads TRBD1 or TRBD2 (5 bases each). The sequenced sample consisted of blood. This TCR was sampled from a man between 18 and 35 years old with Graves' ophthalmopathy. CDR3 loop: CASSSLGQGDTDTQYF. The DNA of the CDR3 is TGTGCCAGCAGTTCTTTGGGGCAGGGAGACACAGATACGCAGTATTTT.